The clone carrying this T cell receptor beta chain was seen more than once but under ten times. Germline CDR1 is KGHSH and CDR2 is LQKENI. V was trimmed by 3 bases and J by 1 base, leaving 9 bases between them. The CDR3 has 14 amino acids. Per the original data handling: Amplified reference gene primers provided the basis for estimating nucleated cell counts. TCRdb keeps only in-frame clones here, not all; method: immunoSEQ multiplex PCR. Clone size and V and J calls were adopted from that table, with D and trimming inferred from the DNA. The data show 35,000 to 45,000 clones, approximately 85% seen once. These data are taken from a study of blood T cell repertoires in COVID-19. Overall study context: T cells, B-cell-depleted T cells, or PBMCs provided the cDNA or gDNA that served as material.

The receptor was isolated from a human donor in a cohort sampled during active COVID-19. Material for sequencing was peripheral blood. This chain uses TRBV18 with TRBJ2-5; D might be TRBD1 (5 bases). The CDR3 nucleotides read TGTGCCAGCTCACCGGCAGGGTCCCAAGAGACCCAGTACTTC. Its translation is CASSPAGSQETQYF.